A single sample is the source of the 10 T cell receptor beta chains below, sequenced in a study of cytomegalovirus exposure and HLA in healthy donors. 13 Jbeta primers and 60 Vbeta primers were used for the PCR. The repertoire was sequenced with immunoSEQ multiplex PCR; TCRdb's copy has only in-frame clones and lacks some. The sample has some 170,000 clones, 82% seen once. Sequencing was carried out using PBMCs. The origin of the receptors is a girl between 5 and 17 years old in good health and CMV-seropositive.

This CDR3 is CASSQDWGELWYEQYF. The CDR3 nucleotides are TGCGCCAGCAGCCAAGATTGGGGGGAATTATGGTACGAGCAGTACTTC. The chain links TRBV4-1 to TRBJ2-7; TRBD2 might be the D (6 bases). The germline gives CDR1 MGHRA, CDR2 YSYEKL. Trimming took off 0 bases at V and 4 bases at J, with 16 bases between the two ends. This CDR3 has 16 residues.

This clone was detected once. This chain connects TRBV4-1 to TRBJ2-5; weak D call: TRBD2 (6 bases). Trimming left V 4 bases short and J 5 bases short, with 20 bases between. The germline V gene encodes CDR1 MGHRA and CDR2 YSYEKL. The CDR3 has 16 amino acids. As DNA, the CDR3 is TGCGCCAGCAGCCCCCAGCGGGCAGAGGGTCAGGAGACCCAGTACTTC. Amino acid sequence: CASSPQRAEGQETQYF.

This chain links TRBV11-2 with TRBJ2-7; TRBD2 matches 8 bases. Germline values: CDR1 SGHAT, CDR2 FQNNGV. The CDR3 has 16 amino acids. Unmatched junction bases numbered 13, after V lost 3 bases and J lost 6 bases. The CDR3 bases are TGTGCCAGCAGCTTCCTGCGGGGGGCAGGGATCTTCGAGCAGTACTTC. Translated: CASSFLRGAGIFEQYF.

This chain links TRBV28 with TRBJ2-2; 10 nucleotides agree with TRBD2. After removal of 7 bases from V and 4 bases from J, the junction contained 6 bases not matched to a gene. CDR3 length: 15 residues. Germline V gene data show CDR1 as MDHEN and CDR2 as SYDVKM. The CDR3 sequence is CASTNSGGFTGELFF. The DNA for the CDR3 is TGTGCCAGCACCAATAGCGGGGGGTTCACCGGGGAGCTGTTTTTT.

The V and J genes are TRBV9 and TRBJ1-2; 7 positions agree with TRBD1. CDR1 is SGDLS, CDR2 YYNGEE, per germline. The CDR3 is 12 amino acids. Trimming at V came to 2 bases and at J to 14 bases, leaving 9 bases not matched to a gene. The CDR3 bases are TGTGCCAGCAGCGTGGCCGGGGACAGAATAACCTTC. Protein: CASSVAGDRITF.

The chain joins TRBV5-4 to TRBJ2-5, with D possibly being TRBD1 (7 bases). CDR1 and CDR2 from the germline V gene are SGHNT and YYREEE (reference sequence). This CDR3 contains 16 residues. With 3 bases removed from V and 5 bases from J, the gap between germline ends came to 20 bases. CDR3 amino acids: CASSSAVDRAGETQYF. In DNA form, the CDR3 reads TGTGCCAGCAGCTCCGCTGTCGACAGGGCGGGGGAGACCCAGTACTTC.

This chain connects TRBV7-2 to TRBJ1-4; 8 positions agree with TRBD1. CDR1 is SGHTA, CDR2 FQGNSA, per germline. The CDR3 loop spans 14 amino acids. The V and J ends lost 1 base and 6 bases, in that order; junction bases with no gene match: 1. This CDR3 reads CASSLEQGDEKLFF. The CDR3 DNA reads as TGTGCCAGCAGCTTAGAACAGGGGGATGAAAAACTGTTTTTT.

The chain employs TRBV7-3 and TRBJ2-1, with 8 bases identical to TRBD1. This CDR3 contains 15 residues. V was pared by 6 bases and J by 3 bases, with 7 bases of the junction left unmatched. Germline V gene data show CDR1 as SGHTA and CDR2 as FQGTGA. CDR3 amino acids: CASSLQGVSYNEQFF. DNA of the CDR3: TGTGCCAGCAGTTTACAGGGGGTAAGCTACAATGAGCAGTTCTTC. The full variable domain, its missing parts supplied by reference TRBV7-3 and TRBJ2-1, is GAGVSQTPSNKVTEKGKYVELRCDPISGHTALYWYRQSLGQGPEFLIYFQGTGAADDSGLPNDRFFAVRPEGSVSTLKIQRTERGDSAVYLCASSLQGVSYNEQFFGPGTRLTVL.

As regards this clone: Other DNA sequences from this sample encode an identical CDR3 as well. The chain has TRBV27 and TRBJ1-5; no firm D call. Trimming removed 5 bases at V and 2 bases at J, with 7 bases between. Looked up from germline, CDR1 is MNHEY and CDR2 is SMNVEV (reference sequence). CDR3 length equals 13 residues. The CDR3 nucleotides read TGTGCCAGCAGTACTAGGGGCAATCAGCCCCAGCATTTT. Translating gives CASSTRGNQPQHF.

This chain uses TRBV14 with TRBJ2-3, with D unclear. The CDR3 is 13 amino acids. CDR1 and CDR2 from the germline V gene are SGHDN and FVKESK. Trimming cost V 2 bases and J 1 base, with 4 bases left between them. CDR3 bases: TGTGCCAGCAGCCAAAGAGGCACAGATACGCAGTATTTT. Its protein is CASSQRGTDTQYF.